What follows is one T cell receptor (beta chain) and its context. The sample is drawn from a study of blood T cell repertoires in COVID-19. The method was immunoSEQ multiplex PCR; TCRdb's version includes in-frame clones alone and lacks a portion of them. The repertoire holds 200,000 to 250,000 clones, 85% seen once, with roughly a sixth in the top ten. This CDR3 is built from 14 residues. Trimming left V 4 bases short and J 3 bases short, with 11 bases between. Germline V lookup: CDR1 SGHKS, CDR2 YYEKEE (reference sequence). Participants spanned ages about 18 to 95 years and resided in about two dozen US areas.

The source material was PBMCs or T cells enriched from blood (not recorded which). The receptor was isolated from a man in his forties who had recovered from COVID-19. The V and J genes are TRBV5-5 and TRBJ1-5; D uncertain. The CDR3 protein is CASSRGGFNQPQHF. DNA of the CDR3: TGTGCCAGCAGCCGCGGAGGTTTCAATCAGCCCCAGCATTTT.